The sequence of this T cell receptor beta chain was determined in a study of CD8+CD57+ T cells in acquired aplastic anemia. The study profiled TCR beta VDJ and CDR3 using genomic DNA as template. MiXCR, applied by TCRdb to the reads, yields one record per CDR3 protein. Among hundreds of thousands of distinct CDR3 sequences, approximately 33% were seen once, and the ten largest hold about 0.8%. Study-wide results and caveats: In common between the patients and the controls were more than 25 CD8+ CDR3 sequences.

By flow cytometry, patients selected for sequencing had shown an expansion of CD8+CD57+ cells. Patients had not yet gotten any therapy when their blood was taken for sampling. On this clonotype: The antigen is undetermined.

This TCR came from a human donor with aplastic anemia. The source material was sorted CD4+, CD8+, or CD8+CD57+ T cells (not recorded which) from PBMCs.

CDR3 protein: CASSERGQLNYGYTF. CDR3 sequence (DNA): TGCGCCAGCAGTGAGCGGGGACAGCTTAACTATGGCTACACCTTC. This chain joins TRBV10-1 and TRBJ1-2; TRBD1 aligns across 7 bases. Germline V gene sequence: CDR1 WNHNN, CDR2 SYGVQD (reference sequence). There are 15 residues in the CDR3. V lost 2 bases, J lost 1 base, and 4 bases stayed unmatched.